Following are 22 T cell receptor beta chains from one sample sequenced in a study of CD8 T cells in Susac syndrome (dated by TCRdb to the late 2010s). The library was made by the immunoSEQ multiplex PCR assay. RNA was extracted using the RNeasy kit, and roughly 0.5 to 1 ug of the RNA was reverse transcribed with random hexamers. The public reads were run again by TCRdb, first through fastp at Q25 and then through MiXCR, and only productive beta chains were kept. Every distinct CDR3 protein forms one entry, paired with its most common genes and DNA. Across this sample there are about 290,000 distinct CDR3 sequences, with 89% seen only once. The ten largest clones add up to 0.18% of the sample. Material: CD8+ T cells from PBMCs. The receptors shown here come from a human donor with multiple sclerosis.

The chain employs TRBV7-9 and TRBJ2-2, with TRBD2 identical over 7 bases. Germline V CDR1 and CDR2: SEHNR, FQNEAQ (reference sequence). The ends lost 10 bases at V and 5 bases at J; junction bases unmatched: 7. This CDR3 has 13 residues. CDR3 loop: CANQDGRTGELFF. DNA for the CDR3: TGTGCCAACCAAGACGGGAGGACCGGGGAGCTGTTTTTT. Together with reference TRBV7-9 and TRBJ2-2, the CDR3 gives the full variable domain: DTGVSQNPRHKITKRGQNVTFRCDPISEHNRLYWYRQTLGQGPEFLTYFQNEAQLEKSRLLSDRFSAERPKGSFSTLEIQRTEQGDSAMYLCANQDGRTGELFFGEGSRLTVL.

The chain is built from TRBV5-6 and TRBJ1-2; maybe TRBD1 (5 bases). The CDR3 length is 15 residues. Germline V gene lookup returns CDR1 SGHDT and CDR2 YYEEEE. Trimming removed 2 bases at V and 4 bases at J, with 15 bases between. The CDR3 region is CASSFAITGPYGYTF. The CDR3, as DNA: TGTGCCAGCAGCTTCGCGATCACAGGTCCCTATGGCTACACCTTC.

The chain is built from TRBV29-1 and TRBJ1-2; D unresolved. The germline V gene encodes CDR1 SQVTM and CDR2 ANQGSEA. The CDR3 totals 12 residues. Trimming shortened V by 2 bases and J by 9 bases, and 13 bases separated the two germline ends. The CDR3 loop is CSVESRGGSYTF. The CDR3 bases are TGCAGCGTTGAATCCCGGGGTGGAAGCTACACCTTC.

This clonotype appeared a single time. The chain couples TRBV9 to TRBJ2-2; the D call may be TRBD1 or TRBD2 (7 bases each). V shed 3 bases and J shed 3 bases, with 15 bases lying between them. Germline values: CDR1 SGDLS, CDR2 YYNGEE. The length of the CDR3 is 16 residues. CDR3 bases: TGTGCCAGCAGCGCAGGGGGGGACACATACACCGGGGAGCTGTTTTTT. Amino acids: CASSAGGDTYTGELFF.

This clonotype appeared a few times. V gene TRBV7-2 combines with J gene TRBJ2-5; 14 nucleotides agree with TRBD2. The CDR3 runs to 18 residues. V lost 5 bases and J lost 5; bases outside the gene matches: 13. The V gene's germline CDR1 is SGHTA and CDR2 FQGNSA. CDR3 sequence: CASSPAGRLAGGQETQYF. The CDR3 DNA is TGTGCCAGCAGCCCGGCGGGGAGACTAGCGGGGGGGCAGGAGACCCAGTACTTC.

The genes are TRBV27 and TRBJ1-2; the D is unclear. CDR3 length equals 15 residues. The germline V gene encodes CDR1 MNHEY and CDR2 SMNVEV (reference sequence). Trimming shortened V by 6 bases and J by 5 bases, and 19 bases separated the two germline ends. Written as DNA, the CDR3 is TGTGCCAGCAGCCTAAACAGCCCCCCCGTATATGGCTACACCTTC. This sequence encodes CASSLNSPPVYGYTF.

This chain links TRBV6-2 or TRBV6-3 with TRBJ1-5; D is unresolved. Per the germline V gene, CDR1 is MNHEY and CDR2 is SVGEGT. The V gene lost 2 bases and the J gene lost 0 bases, with 5 bases spanning the gap. This CDR3 is built from 14 residues. The CDR3 nucleotides read TGTGCCAGCAGTTACGGGTATAGCAATCAGCCCCAGCATTTT. Translating gives CASSYGYSNQPQHF.

In DNA form, the CDR3 reads TGCGCCAGCAGCCAAGAGCCTAGCGGGGGCCACAACACCGGGGAGCTGTTTTTT. It is translated as CASSQEPSGGHNTGELFF. The rearrangement uses TRBV4-3 and TRBJ2-2; 10 nucleotides agree with TRBD2. The V segment lost 0 bases and the J segment 2 bases; nucleotides outside the gene matches: 6. The CDR3 is made up of 18 amino acids. Germline values: CDR1 LGHNA, CDR2 YSLEER.

CDR3 DNA: TGTGCCTGGAGGACAGAAGGCACTGAAGCTTTCTTT. Residues: CAWRTEGTEAFF. The chain combines TRBV30 with TRBJ1-1, with D perhaps matching TRBD1 (5 bases). The CDR3 loop spans 12 amino acids. The germline V and J ends were trimmed by 3 bases and 4 bases, with 9 bases remaining between them. Germline assignment: CDR1 GTSNPN and CDR2 SVGIG (reference sequence).

V is TRBV4-3 and J is TRBJ2-5; maybe TRBD2 (5 bases). Germline V gene data show CDR1 as LGHNA and CDR2 as YSLEER. This CDR3 has 16 residues. Trimming shortened V by 0 bases and J by 0 bases, and 11 bases separated the two germline ends. CDR3 sequence (DNA): TGCGCCAGCAGCCAAGATCTGGCGACTAACCAAGAGACCCAGTACTTC. This encodes CASSQDLATNQETQYF.

In its sample, this clonotype was seen once. The CDR3 nucleotides are TGCAGTGCTAGAGCTGGGCCTCGGGACAGGGGGCAAAAAGAGGACTACAATGAGCAGTTCTTC. Amino acids: CSARAGPRDRGQKEDYNEQFF. This chain uses TRBV20-1 with TRBJ2-1, with 12 bases identical to TRBD1. The CDR3 runs to 21 residues. The J segment lost 3 bases and the V segment lost 1 base, leaving 19 bases of the junction unmatched. Germline assignment: CDR1 DFQATT and CDR2 SNEGSKA (reference sequence).

The gene calls are TRBV25-1 and TRBJ2-3, with D perhaps matching TRBD2 (5 bases). In germline, CDR1 is MGHDK, CDR2 SYGVNS. The CDR3 runs 14 residues. Trimming left V 3 bases short and J 2 bases short, with 9 bases between. CDR3 nucleotide sequence: TGTGCCAGCAGTGAGTCCGGACTCACAGATACGCAGTATTTT. The encoded protein is CASSESGLTDTQYF.

The chain uses TRBV27 and TRBJ2-7; 8 nucleotides line up with TRBD2. CDR1 MNHEY and CDR2 SMNVEV come from the germline V gene (reference sequence). Trimming took 3 bases from V and 6 from J; bases not matched to a gene: 7. The CDR3 has 14 residues. CDR3 region: CASSFGTRGPEQYF. The CDR3 DNA sequence: TGTGCCAGCAGTTTCGGGACTAGAGGTCCCGAGCAGTACTTC.

The rearrangement joins TRBV19 to TRBJ1-1; D is possibly TRBD1 (5 bases). Trimming took off 7 bases at V and 1 base at J, with 13 bases between the two ends. The CDR3 covers 14 residues. CDR1 is LNHDA and CDR2 is SQIVND in the germline V gene (reference sequence). CDR3 amino acids: CASTQGGWNTEAFF. Here the CDR3 DNA reads TGTGCCAGTACCCAGGGAGGGTGGAACACTGAAGCTTTCTTT.

The CDR3 reads CASSLSAWGEQYF. The CDR3 DNA sequence: TGTGCCAGCAGTTTATCGGCTTGGGGGGAGCAGTACTTC. The chain links TRBV27 to TRBJ2-7, with D perhaps TRBD1 or TRBD2 (5 bases each). This CDR3 has 13 amino acids. The germline V gene encodes CDR1 MNHEY and CDR2 SMNVEV (reference sequence). Trimming removed 0 bases from V and 7 bases from J, with 10 bases in between.

CDR3: CASSFSRSLNTEAFF. For the CDR3, the DNA is TGTGCCAGCAGTTTCTCCCGGAGCTTGAACACTGAAGCTTTCTTT. The chain recombines TRBV6-5 with TRBJ1-1; the D is unclear. The CDR3 is 15 residues long. V was shortened by 4 bases and J by 0 bases, with 12 bases between the two germline ends. CDR1 MNHEY and CDR2 SVGAGI come from the germline V gene.

The chain employs TRBV20-1 and TRBJ2-7; D may be TRBD1 (6 bases). There are 14 residues in the CDR3. V was shortened by 0 bases and J by 0 bases, with 9 bases between the two germline ends. The germline gives CDR1 DFQATT, CDR2 SNEGSKA (reference sequence). CDR3 amino acids: CSARDRDTSYEQYF. As DNA, the CDR3 is TGCAGTGCTAGAGACCGGGACACCTCCTACGAGCAGTACTTC.

The chain couples TRBV20-1 to TRBJ2-1; D remains ambiguous. Germline V gene lookup returns CDR1 DFQATT and CDR2 SNEGSKA (reference sequence). V was cut by 6 bases and J by 10 bases, with 16 bases left in between. The CDR3 is 12 amino acids. CDR3 sequence reads: CSASRGRKEQFF. The CDR3 bases are TGCAGTGCCAGTCGAGGCAGAAAAGAGCAGTTCTTC.

The CDR3 loop is CATSRLLNDEQFF. The CDR3 coding sequence is TGTGCCACCAGCAGGCTTCTTAACGATGAGCAGTTCTTC. The chain employs TRBV15 and TRBJ2-1; D unresolved. Germline V gives CDR1 LNHNV, CDR2 YYDKDF (reference sequence). Trimming stripped 3 bases from V and 8 bases from J, with 11 bases between. CDR3 length: 13 amino acids.

This clonotype has a single count. The genes are TRBV4-2 and TRBJ2-7; 8 bases match TRBD1. The V segment lost 3 bases and the J segment 2 bases; nucleotides outside the gene matches: 3. The germline gives CDR1 LGHNA, CDR2 YNFKEQ. The CDR3 runs to 14 residues. In nucleotides, the CDR3 is TGTGCCAGCAGCCATGGACAGGGACCCTACGAGCAGTACTTC. It is translated as CASSHGQGPYEQYF.

DNA of the CDR3: TGTGCCAGCAGCGTAGCTACTGGTCACTACGAGCAGTACTTC. It is translated as CASSVATGHYEQYF. The V and J genes are TRBV9 and TRBJ2-7; D call uncertain. The CDR3 is 14 residues long. CDR1 and CDR2 (germline): SGDLS, YYNGEE. V lost 0 bases, J lost 3 bases, and 10 bases lay in between.

This chain joins TRBV4-1 and TRBJ2-7; D perhaps matches TRBD2 (5 bases). CDR1 and CDR2 from the germline V gene are MGHRA and YSYEKL. V shed 1 base and J shed 0 bases, with 13 bases lying between them. There are 16 residues in the CDR3. Written as DNA, the CDR3 is TGCGCCAGCAGCCAAGGTGCCGGACTCTTCTCCTACGAGCAGTACTTC. Residues: CASSQGAGLFSYEQYF.